The text below deals with one TCR beta chain. Which antigen it targets is not known. No qualities accompany the bases; no much larger clone lies one base away. This sample stems from a study of blood T cell repertoires in COVID-19 (dated by TCRdb to the early 2020s). In the study overall: Collaborator samples came from the United States, Italy and Spain and covered acute and convalescent phases of COVID-19. The samples were drawn from the first 160 participants of the ongoing ImmuneRACE study and from about 1,200 subjects provided by 6 global collaborators. Sample metadata almost always included a de-identified subject ID, COVID-19 status, age in years and sex. A freely available public database, intended as a resource for researchers studying the immune response to SARS-CoV-2, is where the repertoires were released. Where available, HLA class I and class II types were obtained from metadata supplied by the sample provider rather than from assay-based typing. The prospective study material was composed of cDNA or gDNA derived from T cells, B-cell-depleted T cells, or PBMCs. Subjects who had been exposed to COVID-19, were actively infected with it, or had recovered from it provided the deeply sampled blood TCRbeta repertoires that made up the dataset. Overall results and qualifications from the work: Clinical and demographic metadata were provided uncurated, with the amount varying by source and participant.

Its CDR3 holds 17 amino acids, cysteine through phenylalanine. Kept here is only the CDR3 DNA, which spans 51 bases and is read in frame from base 1. Trimming accounts for 5 bases at V and 2 bases at J, while the number of junction bases matched to no gene is 13. Taken from the germline V gene (reference sequence), the CDR1 and CDR2 loops are LGHDT and YNNKEL. Enrolling through a virtual design, the prospective study's participants ranged in age from roughly 18 to 100 years and lived across about two dozen United States geographic areas. To assign participants to cohorts, the prospective study relied on clinical history that participants themselves reported in a screening survey and a study questionnaire. Recovered participants in ImmuneRACE Cohort 3 were defined as having two consecutive negative NP/OP PCR tests, clearance from a healthcare professional, or resolution of symptoms. In the prospective study, whole blood, serum and a nasopharyngeal or oropharyngeal swab were collected from each participant by mobile phlebotomists. Over a roughly 2-month period, participants in the prospective study had the option of providing additional blood draws and questionnaires. Before DNA extraction, prospective study blood samples were shipped either frozen or at room temperature.

The immunoSEQ Assay, a bias-controlled multiplex PCR, was used to amplify TCRbeta CDR3 regions from genomic DNA. The study's own analysis went as follows. The number of nucleated cells in each sample was estimated from the amplification of reference gene primers within the assay. Sequence reads were collapsed and filtered to measure the absolute abundance of every unique TCRbeta CDR3 rearrangement. Productive Simpson clonality was computed per sample as the square root of Simpson's diversity index over productive rearrangements. What TCRdb holds here is the immuneACCESS table cut down to in-frame rearrangements. Part of the clones is not present; checked against another copy, under half of the missing clones reflect an unresolved V gene, and the others are unexplained. V and J calls and clone size are copied from that table; D and trimming were computed from the DNA. For this sample the table gives under 350,000 clones, of which around nine tenths were detected only once. The top ten constitute 1.7% of the sample.

The chain is encoded by TRBV3-1 (or the pseudogene TRBV3-2) joined to TRBJ1-1, and 8 junction bases match TRBD1. What was sequenced was PBMCs or T cells enriched from blood (not recorded which). The TCR was taken from a woman aged 40 to 50 who had recovered from COVID-19. The DNA is as follows: TGTGCCAGCAGCGCCCAGCCCTGGGGACAGGTCAACACTGAAGCTTTCTTT. This yields the protein CASSAQPWGQVNTEAFF.